This is a list of T cell receptor beta chains from one sample in a study of OX40 agonist ivuxolimab in advanced cancers. Sequenced by immunoSEQ multiplex PCR; TCRdb stores in-frame clones only, minus some. The sample consists of about 130,000 clones, 75% to 95% of them appearing once. The sample in question was CD4+ or CD8+ T cells sorted from blood, obtained in a trial of the OX40 agonist ivuxolimab. The receptors come from an adult with an advanced solid tumor such as melanoma, head and neck, liver or kidney cancer. Both conserved end residues are part of each CDR3. D genes are given only for firm matches. A row's size may be missing; if present it is once, few, many or a size class.

CASSPKGAGLAGDEQYF,TGCGCCAGCAGCCCCAAGGGGGCGGGACTAGCGGGAGACGAGCAGTACTTC,TRBD2,TRBV5-1,TRBJ2-7,-
CASSASVHSSPPDEQYF,TGTGCCAGCAGCGCTTCCGTGCACAGTTCCCCTCCTGACGAGCAGTACTTC,-,TRBV9,TRBJ2-7,-
CASSLVNTEAFF,TGTGCCAGCAGCTTAGTTAACACTGAAGCTTTCTTT,-,TRBV7-9,TRBJ1-1,-
CASTGWRGENEKLFF,TGTGCCAGCACCGGATGGCGGGGTGAGAATGAAAAACTGTTTTTT,-,TRBV7-8,TRBJ1-4,once
CASGGTGPSPNRF,TGTGCCAGCGGCGGGACAGGTCCTTCACCCAACCGATTC,TRBD1,TRBV28,TRBJ2-7,-
CASSIQQGRELFF,TGTGCCAGCAGCATACAACAGGGCCGGGAGCTGTTTTTT,-,TRBV7-3,TRBJ2-2,once
CASSQEPHKNYGYTF,TGTGCCAGCAGCCAAGAACCCCACAAGAACTATGGCTACACCTTC,-,TRBV4-2,TRBJ1-2,-
CASSSQSNRVNEQFF,TGTGCCAGCAGCTCACAGAGCAACAGGGTCAATGAGCAGTTCTTC,-,TRBV7-9,TRBJ2-1,few
CSVEDRPRLYGYTF,TGCAGCGTTGAAGACAGGCCGCGTCTCTATGGCTACACCTTC,-,TRBV29-1,TRBJ1-2,-
CATEGQGSEKLFF,TGTGCCACCGAGGGACAGGGCAGTGAAAAACTGTTTTTT,TRBD1,TRBV28,TRBJ1-4,-
CASSRVKGEQYF,TGTGCCAGCAGCCGAGTAAAGGGCGAGCAGTACTTC,-,TRBV28,TRBJ2-7,-
CASSEAGGDSPLHF,TGCGCCAGCAGTGAAGCCGGGGGGGATTCACCCCTCCACTTT,-,TRBV10-2,TRBJ1-6,-
CASRNSRGQTYEQYF,TGTGCCAGCAGGAACTCTAGGGGACAGACCTACGAGCAGTACTTC,TRBD1,TRBV6-1,TRBJ2-7,once
CASSGRDRPSHEQFF,TGTGCCAGCAGTGGCCGGGACCGGCCCTCCCATGAGCAGTTCTTC,-,TRBV28,TRBJ2-1,-
CASSVSGGRAHEQYF,TGTGCCAGCAGCGTAAGTGGAGGGAGGGCCCACGAGCAGTACTTC,TRBD2,TRBV9,TRBJ2-7,-
CASSIWGGRGNEQFF,TGTGCCAGTAGTATATGGGGCGGGAGGGGTAATGAGCAGTTCTTC,TRBD2,TRBV19,TRBJ2-1,-
CAASSTDTQYF,TGTGCCGCATCTAGCACAGATACGCAGTATTTT,-,TRBV28,TRBJ2-3,-
CASSPLRSGSGGETQYF,TGTGCCAGCAGCCCCCTCCGCAGCGGTAGTGGGGGAGAGACCCAGTACTTC,-,TRBV14,TRBJ2-5,-
CASSGVVNTEAFF,TGTGCCAGCAGTGGGGTGGTGAACACTGAAGCTTTCTTT,-,TRBV2,TRBJ1-1,once
CASSFRLAHNTGELFF,TGTGCCAGCAGTTTCCGACTAGCGCATAACACCGGGGAGCTGTTTTTT,TRBD2,TRBV28,TRBJ2-2,-
CASSQGPGTTIGGDEDTQYF,TGCGCCAGCAGCCAAGGTCCGGGCACGACTATAGGGGGGGATGAGGATACGCAGTATTTT,-,TRBV4-1,TRBJ2-3,-
CASIGLINEQFF,TGTGCCAGCATCGGACTTATCAATGAGCAGTTCTTC,-,TRBV6-1,TRBJ2-1,-
CASRIGQGAVYEQYF,TGCGCCAGCAGAATCGGACAGGGGGCTGTCTACGAGCAGTACTTC,TRBD1,TRBV5-1,TRBJ2-7,-
CASSPPGGTNEKLFF,TGTGCCAGCAGCCCCCCCGGGGGAACTAATGAAAAACTGTTTTTT,-,TRBV7-8,TRBJ1-4,-
CASTRGTGGNQPQHF,TGTGCCAGTACCCGGGGGACAGGGGGAAATCAGCCCCAGCATTTT,TRBD1,TRBV2,TRBJ1-5,-
CASSLALKGTTGWDEQFF,TGCGCCAGCAGCTTGGCGTTGAAGGGGACTACGGGGTGGGATGAGCAGTTCTTC,TRBD2,TRBV5-1,TRBJ2-1,-
CAISDRAGGSTDTQYF,TGTGCCATCAGTGACCGGGCGGGAGGTAGCACAGATACGCAGTATTTT,TRBD2,TRBV10-3,TRBJ2-3,-
CASSNSYEQYF,TGTGCCAGCAGTAATAGCTACGAGCAGTACTTC,-,TRBV28,TRBJ2-7,once
CASSWQREGTDTQYF,TGTGCCAGTAGTTGGCAGCGGGAGGGGACAGATACGCAGTATTTT,TRBD2,TRBV19,TRBJ2-3,-
CSDYIPPGEQYF,TGCAGCGACTATATACCCCCGGGGGAGCAGTACTTC,-,TRBV29-1,TRBJ2-7,-
CASSYIRGLNTEAFF,TGTGCCAGCAGTTACATCCGGGGTTTGAACACTGAAGCTTTCTTT,-,TRBV6-5,TRBJ1-1,-
CATSRKPPGMKAFF,TGTGCCACCAGCAGAAAACCCCCGGGAATGAAGGCTTTCTTT,-,TRBV15,TRBJ1-1,-
CASSPGTPGRLIYF,TGTGCCAGCAGCCCCGGGACACCAGGCCGTTTGATATATTTT,-,TRBV11-2,TRBJ1-3,-
CASSNLGLAGGRNEQFF,TGTGCCAGCAGTAACCTGGGACTAGCGGGAGGCAGGAATGAGCAGTTCTTC,TRBD2,TRBV27,TRBJ2-1,-
CASSYEGVQNGYTF,TGTGCCAGCAGTTACGAGGGAGTTCAGAATGGCTACACCTTC,-,TRBV6-5,TRBJ1-2,-
CAWSRLGPGEQFF,TGTGCCTGGAGCCGACTAGGGCCGGGTGAGCAGTTCTTC,-,TRBV30,TRBJ2-1,-
CASSARTGVYEQYF,TGTGCCAGCAGCGCGCGGACTGGGGTCTACGAGCAGTACTTC,-,TRBV11-2,TRBJ2-7,-
CASSGLAAYNEQFF,TGCGCCAGCAGCGGGCTAGCGGCCTACAATGAGCAGTTCTTC,TRBD2,TRBV10-2,TRBJ2-1,-
CASSFPLRGEDEKLFF,TGTGCCAGCAGCTTTCCTCTAAGAGGGGAGGACGAAAAACTGTTTTTT,-,TRBV7-9,TRBJ1-4,-
CASSSATGNYGYTF,TGTGCCAGCAGCTCAGCCACAGGAAACTATGGCTACACCTTC,-,TRBV28,TRBJ1-2,-
CASSWTGGGYEQYF,TGTGCCAGTAGTTGGACAGGGGGCGGGTACGAGCAGTACTTC,TRBD1,TRBV19,TRBJ2-7,-